The present TCR beta chain was sequenced within a study of T cell responses to AZD1222 COVID-19 vaccine (dated by TCRdb to the early 2020s). A note on the overall study: AZD1222 recipients whose second dose came at about 4 weeks and those whose second dose came at about 12 weeks were combined into one group, since spike-specific TCR depth and breadth did not differ between the two schedules. TCR sequencing was performed for 230 to 250 trial participants, of whom some 200 were given two doses of AZD1222 and some 26 were given two doses of MenACWY control vaccine. Trial participants were enrolled by age into 18-55, 56-69 and 70-plus year subgroups, with roughly 160, 29 and 62 TCR-sequenced participants respectively.

The CDR3 regions of human TCRbeta chains were analyzed by immunosequencing. On the authors' methods: Repertoire TCRs were checked for matches against a reference library of SARS-CoV-2-specific TCRs that had been generated using the MIRA antigen-specificity platform. Breadth was defined as the fraction of unique TCRs that were SARS-CoV-2-associated, and depth was defined as the fraction of total T cells that were SARS-CoV-2-associated. Using the MIRA data, each spike-specific TCR was assigned both to the spike region to which the TCR was reactive and to a CD4 or CD8 class. Log10-transformed breadth and depth values were compared by one-way ANOVA with Sidak's multiple comparisons tests. TCRdb retrieved this table from immuneACCESS and kept in-frame rearrangements only. Not all clones are present; in checked studies, unresolved V genes account for under half, and no reason is known for the remainder. From that table come the V and J calls and clone size; the DNA was used to work out D and trimming. Here the sample has about 170,000 clones; just over 90% occur a single time. The ten largest clones represent 1.5% of the sample.

The time point label of this sample denotes: baseline before first vaccination. The vaccinee samples were drawn from two UK trials, COV001 and COV002, one of which was a single-blind randomized controlled phase 2/3 trial testing AZD1222 (ChAdOx1 nCoV-19) in healthy adults. For TCRbeta chain sequencing, PBMC samples from trial participants were taken at day 0 and at day 28 after the second dose. Reading from cysteine to phenylalanine, the CDR3 counts 14 amino acids. Only the CDR3 DNA is retained, 42 bases long and in frame from the first base. CDR1 and CDR2 are read off the germline V gene as SNHLY and FYNNEI. V is shortened by 1 base, J by 2 bases, and the region joining them spans 8 bases. Comments on this clone: Which antigen it targets is not known. No base quality information exists; no much larger clone differs at one position.

General conclusions and limits of the study: A significant rise in spike-specific TCR breadth and depth was observed after two AZD1222 doses relative to day 0 and relative to MenACWY recipients. Conclusions about previously exposed vaccinees are limited because only five to seven AZD1222 recipients were SARS-CoV-2 seropositive at baseline. No day 14 peak-response samples were available, so repertoires were characterized only after the peak T cell response. The 56-69-year group was small, and its depth increase did not reach significance, likely because of low power. Vaccine-associated CD4 TCRs spanned the whole spike protein, with dominant responses in regions 160-218 and 743-854. Epitopes outside the regions mutated in the B.1.351 and B.1.1.7 variants were reportedly recognized by nearly half of the unique spike-specific TCRs. Most participants were white British and females outnumbered males, and the authors suggested that clonal diversity may have been underestimated.

This TCR was sampled from an adult in good health. The rearranged chain carries TRBV2 and TRBJ1-2; the D gene cannot be named for sure. This specimen was peripheral blood, taken on day 0 of AZD1222 vaccination. The CDR3 reads as follows: CASSEEGSNYGYTF. The DNA sequence follows: TGTGCCAGCAGTGAAGAAGGCAGCAACTATGGCTACACCTTC.